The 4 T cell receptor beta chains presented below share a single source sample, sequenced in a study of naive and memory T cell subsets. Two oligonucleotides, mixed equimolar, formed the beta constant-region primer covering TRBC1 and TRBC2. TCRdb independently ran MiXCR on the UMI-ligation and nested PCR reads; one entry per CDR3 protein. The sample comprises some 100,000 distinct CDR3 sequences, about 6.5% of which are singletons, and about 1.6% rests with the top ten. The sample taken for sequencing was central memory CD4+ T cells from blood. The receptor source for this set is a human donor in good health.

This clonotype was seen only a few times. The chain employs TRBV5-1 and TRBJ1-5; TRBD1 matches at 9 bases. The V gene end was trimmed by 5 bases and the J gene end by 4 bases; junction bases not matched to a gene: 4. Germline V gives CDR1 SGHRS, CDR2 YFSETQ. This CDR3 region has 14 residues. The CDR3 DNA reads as TGCGCCAGCAGTCGGGACAGGGCGAATCAGCCCCAGCATTTT. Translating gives CASSRDRANQPQHF.

The CDR3 sequence is CASSAGSATNSPLHF. The CDR3, as DNA: TGTGCCAGCAGCGCCGGATCGGCCACTAATTCACCCCTCCACTTT. This chain joins TRBV7-2 and TRBJ1-6; D is unresolved. Trimming cost V 5 bases and J 6 bases, with 14 bases left between them. CDR1 is SGHTA and CDR2 is FQGNSA in the germline V gene. The CDR3 is 15 residues long. Variable domain in full (rest from reference TRBV7-2 and TRBJ1-6): GAGVSQSPSNKVTEKGKDVELRCDPISGHTALYWYRQSLGQGLEFLIYFQGNSAPDKSGLPSDRFSAERTGGSVSTLTIQRTQQEDSAVYLCASSAGSATNSPLHFGNGTRLTVT.

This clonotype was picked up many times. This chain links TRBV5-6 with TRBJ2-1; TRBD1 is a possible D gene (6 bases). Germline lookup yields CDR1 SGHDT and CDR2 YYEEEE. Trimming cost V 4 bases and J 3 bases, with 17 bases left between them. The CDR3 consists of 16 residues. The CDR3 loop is CASSTGTPFLYNEQFF. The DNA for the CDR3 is TGTGCCAGCAGCACCGGGACACCCTTCCTCTACAATGAGCAGTTCTTC.

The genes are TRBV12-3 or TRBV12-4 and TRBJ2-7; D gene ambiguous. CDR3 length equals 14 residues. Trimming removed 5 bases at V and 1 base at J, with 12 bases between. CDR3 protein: CASSPLRVSYEQYF. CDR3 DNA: TGTGCCAGCAGTCCTTTACGGGTGTCCTACGAGCAGTACTTC.